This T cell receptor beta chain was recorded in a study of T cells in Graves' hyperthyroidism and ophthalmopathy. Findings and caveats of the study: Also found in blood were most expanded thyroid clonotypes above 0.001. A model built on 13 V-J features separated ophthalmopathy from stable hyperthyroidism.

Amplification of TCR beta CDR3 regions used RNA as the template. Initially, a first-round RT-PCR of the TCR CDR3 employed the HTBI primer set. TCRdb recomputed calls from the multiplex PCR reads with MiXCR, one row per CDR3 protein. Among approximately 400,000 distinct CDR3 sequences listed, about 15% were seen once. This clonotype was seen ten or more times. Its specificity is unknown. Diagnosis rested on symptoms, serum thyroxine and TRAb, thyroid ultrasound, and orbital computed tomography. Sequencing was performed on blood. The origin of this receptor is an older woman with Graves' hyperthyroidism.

The CDR3: CAISDRGNEQYF. The CDR3 coding sequence is TGTGCCATCAGTGACAGGGGGAACGAGCAGTACTTC. This rearrangement joins TRBV10-3 to TRBJ2-7; 7 bases fit TRBD1. Germline lookup yields CDR1 ENHRY and CDR2 SYGVKD. Trimming at V came to 3 bases and at J to 5 bases, leaving 1 base not matched to a gene. CDR3 size: 12 residues.